This TCR beta chain derives from a study of blood T cells in healthy people across ages. General study results and limits: As age increased, TCR beta diversity per million T cells fell in a roughly linear fashion. Unsorted PBMC material precluded a definitive naive versus antigen-experienced comparison.

V gave up 2 bases and J gave up 2 bases; unmatched junction bases: 8. This CDR3 has 17 residues. Researchers isolated at least 7 million PBMCs per sample. With a J-beta primer mix and a sample-barcoded 5' primer, a second PCR ran roughly 6 to 11 cycles. Each CDR3 protein is one row after TCRdb ran MiXCR on the 5' RACE reads. The profile shows more than 450,000 distinct CDR3 sequences, 25% to 35% of them singletons. This clonotype came up a few times. The antigen remains undetermined. These data are also associated with another study on T cells of mothers and their children. That source reports: Unrelated pairs and related pairs have their TCR recombination output shaped similarly by thymic selection.

The clonotype was recovered from a boy younger than 10 in good health. Sequencing input: blood. V is TRBV12-3 or TRBV12-4 and J is TRBJ2-5; 10 bases are a match to TRBD2. This CDR3 reads CASSLFQRGGQQETQYF. The CDR3 DNA follows: TGTGCCAGCAGTTTATTCCAGCGGGGGGGCCAACAAGAGACCCAGTACTTC.